These 14 T cell receptor beta chains were sequenced from one sample in a study of T cells in localized non-small cell lung cancer. Assay used: immunoSEQ multiplex PCR; TCRdb lists only in-frame clones, some missing. The top ten hold approximately 20% of the sample, which has fewer than 3,000 clones, around 27% seen once. The input for sequencing was normal lung tissue next to the tumor, taken before any cancer treatment. Source of these receptors: a female donor at least 60 years old with stage I squamous cell lung carcinoma.

The chain is built from TRBV1 and TRBJ2-6; the D call in the table, TRBD1, was not verified against the DNA. TRBV1 is tagged as a pseudogene. This CDR3 comprises 15 residues. This CDR3 reads CASSSQGPGANVLTF. As DNA, the CDR3 is TGCGCCAGCAGCTCACAGGGACCTGGGGCCAACGTCCTGACTTTC.

In this sample, this clone turned up a few times. This chain uses TRBV11-3 with TRBJ2-2, with 13 positions matching TRBD2. CDR1 and CDR2 from the germline V gene are SGHNT and YENEEA. J gave up 9 bases and V 5 bases, and 12 bases lay outside the gene matches. This CDR3 contains 17 residues. CDR3 nucleotide sequence: TGTGCCAGCAGCCCAACTAGCGGGAGGGCCCGGGACAGGGAGCTGTTTTTT. Translating gives CASSPTSGRARDRELFF.

This CDR3 reads CASSPGTGHYEQYF. The DNA of the CDR3 is TGTGCCAGCTCACCCGGGACAGGGCACTACGAGCAGTACTTC. V gene TRBV18 combines with J gene TRBJ2-7; 9 bases are shared with TRBD1. V gave up 3 bases and J gave up 3 bases; unmatched junction bases: 3. Germline CDR1 and CDR2: KGHSH and LQKENI. The CDR3 is 14 residues long.

This clone appeared a few times. The chain is built from TRBV6-8 and TRBJ2-1; 8 bases are shared with TRBD2. Germline-derived CDR1 and CDR2 are MNHGY and SAAAGT. This CDR3 is 15 amino acids long. V shed 6 bases and J 4 bases; nucleotides not matched to a gene: 8. The CDR3 region is CASRDQLAEYNEQFF. The CDR3 DNA sequence: TGTGCCAGCAGGGACCAACTAGCGGAATACAATGAGCAGTTCTTC.

J is TRBJ1-5 and V is TRBV25-1; 7 bases map to TRBD1. The CDR3 covers 13 residues. Germline CDR1 is MGHDK and CDR2 is SYGVNS. V gave up 8 bases and J gave up 7 bases; unmatched junction bases: 8. This CDR3 reads CASSPGGTQPQHF. The CDR3, as DNA: TGTGCCAGCTCCCCAGGGGGGACCCAGCCCCAGCATTTT.

The chain is built from TRBV18 and TRBJ2-7; 9 bases match TRBD1. This CDR3 contains 14 residues. Unmatched junction bases numbered 5, after V lost 3 bases and J lost 5 bases. CDR1 is KGHSH, CDR2 LQKENI, per germline. DNA for the CDR3: TGTGCCAGCTCACCTGATGGGACAGGGCACGAGCAGTACTTC. Translated, it gives CASSPDGTGHEQYF.

This clone was found a few times. CDR3 loop: CASSPRPAGGTEAFF. The CDR3 DNA is TGTGCCAGCAGCCCACGCCCCGCCGGGGGGACTGAAGCTTTCTTT. J is TRBJ1-1 and V is TRBV11-3; maybe TRBD1 (5 bases). The V end was cut by 5 bases, the J end by 5 bases, with 18 bases between. The germline gives CDR1 SGHNT, CDR2 YENEEA. This CDR3 has 15 residues.

This clone has more than one count but fewer than ten. V usage is TRBV11-3 and J usage is TRBJ1-3; 7 bases agree with TRBD1. The CDR3 has 16 residues. V lost 2 bases and J lost 0; bases outside the gene matches: 4. Looked up from germline, CDR1 is SGHNT and CDR2 is YENEEA. This CDR3 is CASSLSRQGSGNTIYF. DNA of the CDR3: TGTGCCAGCAGCTTAAGCCGACAGGGCTCTGGAAACACCATATATTTT. The whole variable domain, remainder taken from reference TRBV11-3 and TRBJ1-3, is EAGVVQSPRYKIIEKKQPVAFWCNPISGHNTLYWYLQNLGQGPELLIRYENEEAVDDSQLPKDRFSAERLKGVDSTLKIQPAELGDSAVYLCASSLSRQGSGNTIYFGEGSWLTVV.

By share, this clone ranks as large (0.1 to 1%). The rearrangement uses TRBV28 and TRBJ1-4, with 8 bases matching TRBD1. The CDR3 covers 15 residues. The germline V gene has CDR1 MDHEN and CDR2 SYDVKM. With V trimmed by 6 bases and J by 6 bases, 9 bases remained unmatched. The CDR3 bases are TGTGCCAGCAGCTCCGTGGACAGGGTACATGAAAAACTGTTTTTT. This gives the protein CASSSVDRVHEKLFF.

This chain joins TRBV28 and TRBJ2-3; D is unclear. Germline values: CDR1 MDHEN, CDR2 SYDVKM. The CDR3 has 12 residues. V lost 6 bases to trimming and J lost 6 bases, with 10 bases between them. CDR3 DNA: TGTGCCAGCAGCCAGCCCTGGGATACGCAGTATTTT. Protein sequence: CASSQPWDTQYF. Looking up the rest from reference TRBV28 and TRBJ2-3 gives the full variable domain: DVKVTQSSRYLVKRTGEKVFLECVQDMDHENMFWYRQDPGLGLRLIYFSYDVKMKEKGDIPEGYSVSREKKERFSLILESASTNQTSMYLCASSQPWDTQYFGPGTRLTVL.

The rearrangement uses TRBV29-1 and TRBJ1-2; no firm D call. The CDR3 sequence is 13 residues long. Germline V gene data show CDR1 as SQVTM and CDR2 as ANQGSEA. V lost 1 base and J lost 7, with 13 bases in between. CDR3 sequence: CSVEGPKGTGYTF. DNA for the CDR3: TGCAGCGTTGAAGGGCCGAAGGGAACTGGCTACACCTTC.

This clone occurred a few times. The chain's CDR3 is CAWSEKGGQPQHF. The DNA for the CDR3 is TGTGCCTGGAGTGAAAAGGGTGGTCAGCCCCAGCATTTT. The chain is built from TRBV30 and TRBJ1-5; no firm D call. The V end lost 1 base, the J end lost 6 bases, and 10 bases lay between the germline ends. CDR3 length equals 13 residues. Germline-derived CDR1 and CDR2 are GTSNPN and SVGIG (reference sequence).

This clone is judged medium-sized. The chain couples TRBV11-3 to TRBJ2-1, with 13 bases aligning to TRBD2. After removal of 5 bases from V and 5 bases from J, the junction contained 15 bases not matched to a gene. The V gene's germline CDR1 is SGHNT and CDR2 YENEEA. This CDR3 has 19 residues. In DNA form, the CDR3 reads TGTGCCAGCAGCCTCTCCCACCCCGGACTAGCGGGAGCAGACAATGAGCAGTTCTTC. Residues: CASSLSHPGLAGADNEQFF.

In this sample, this clone turned up a few times. V usage is TRBV15 and J usage is TRBJ1-2; D unresolved. Germline loops: CDR1 LNHNV, CDR2 YYDKDF (reference sequence). Trimming took off 5 bases at V and 0 bases at J, with 19 bases between the two ends. CDR3 length equals 17 residues. The CDR3 region has the DNA TGTGCCACCAGCCGCCCTGAGAGACAAGCAGCTAACTATGGCTACACCTTC. Its translation: CATSRPERQAANYGYTF.